This TCR beta chain is drawn from a study of long-term antiretroviral therapy in people with HIV. Findings of the study overall: Neither ART adherence, viral resistance nor therapy changes were documented. Upon ART, diversity increased but remained lower than transplant donor controls. Possibly under older ART regimens, blood was drawn between the mid-2000s and the late 2010s.

Version v3.0 of the immunoSEQ assay was performed at survey level. For each individual sample, sequencing targeted 40,000-50,000 T-cell genomes. The repertoire was sequenced with immunoSEQ multiplex PCR; TCRdb's copy has only in-frame clones and lacks some. Seen here are 20,000 to 25,000 clones, about nine tenths observed once, and the top ten hold 6.5% to 8.5%. Of note for this clone: Its antigen is undetermined.

Sequenced here: unsorted PBMCs, sampled 0.2 years before starting antiretroviral therapy. The origin of this receptor is a man aged 18-30 years with HIV.

The CDR3 DNA is TGTGCCAGCAGCCCCACCAGGGGGGAAAAACTGTTTTTT. Translation gives CASSPTRGEKLFF. The V and J genes are TRBV7-2 and TRBJ1-4; TRBD1 matches at 7 bases. Germline CDR1 and CDR2: SGHTA and FQGNSA. The CDR3 totals 13 residues. The V and J ends lost 5 bases and 8 bases, in that order; junction bases with no gene match: 5.